This TCR beta chain was recovered during a study of CD8+CD57+ T cells in acquired aplastic anemia. Study-wide background: CD4+ and CD8+ cells, once sorted, gave DNA averaging around 3.4 ug.

Genomic DNA, serving as template, underwent TCR beta VDJ and CDR3 profiling. TCRdb reprocessed the reads via MiXCR and lists one record per CDR3 protein. In the table there are 400,000 to 600,000 distinct CDR3 sequences, under 40% of which are singletons. Those patients picked for sequencing had displayed CD8+CD57+ cell expansion on flow cytometry. Every one of the patients had aplastic anemia (severe, acquired). There are a few counts of this clonotype. At one end the junction does not follow the germline gene, possibly because of a read error. The length of the CDR3 is 18 residues. Germline lookup yields CDR1 MNHNS and CDR2 SASEGT.

This clonotype originated in a human donor with aplastic anemia. Sequenced input: sorted CD4+, CD8+, or CD8+CD57+ T cells (not recorded which) from PBMCs. V gene TRBV6-1 combines with J gene TRBJ1-3; 7 bases fit TRBD1. CDR3: CASSRRTGPTNSGNTIHF. CDR3 in DNA: TGTGCCAGCAGTCGACGGACAGGCCCGACGAACTCTGGAAACACCATACATTTT.